Following are 13 T cell receptor beta chains from one sample sequenced in a study of blood T cell repertoires in COVID-19. Profiling relied on immunoSEQ multiplex PCR, and the TCRdb table lists in-frame clones only, not all of them. This sample has about 210,000 clones; roughly 85% occur once, and the top ten carry about 2.5%. Source material: peripheral blood. Every receptor here comes from a woman between 65 and 79 years old with COVID-19, enrolled during active disease.

This sequence joins TRBV7-3 and TRBJ2-4, with 7 positions matching TRBD2. The V and J ends lost 4 bases and 6 bases, in that order; junction bases with no gene match: 9. Germline values: CDR1 SGHTA, CDR2 FQGTGA. The CDR3 has 15 amino acids. In nucleotides, the CDR3 is TGTGCCAGCAGCTACGCAGCGGGACTCCGAAACATTCAGTACTTC. Translated, it gives CASSYAAGLRNIQYF.

The genes are TRBV24-1 and TRBJ2-5, with 8 positions matching TRBD1. The CDR3 totals 15 residues. After removal of 2 bases from V and 5 bases from J, the junction contained 6 bases not matched to a gene. Germline assignment: CDR1 KGHDR and CDR2 SFDVKD. The CDR3 coding sequence is TGTGCCACCAGTGATTGGACAGGGTCTGTGGAGACCCAGTACTTC. It specifies CATSDWTGSVETQYF.

This clone was counted only a few times. This chain uses TRBV7-6 with TRBJ1-4; D is perhaps TRBD1 (6 bases). The CDR3 totals 16 residues. In germline, CDR1 is SGHVS, CDR2 FNYEAQ. V was cut by 1 base and J by 6 bases, with 15 bases left in between. CDR3 sequence reads: CASSLEGGAVDEKLFF. CDR3 DNA: TGTGCCAGCAGCTTAGAGGGGGGGGCGGTGGATGAAAAACTGTTTTTT.

J is TRBJ2-2 and V is TRBV4-2; TRBD2 might be the D (6 bases). V was pared by 0 bases and J by 0 bases, with 8 bases between. CDR3 length: 16 residues. Looked up from germline, CDR1 is LGHNA and CDR2 is YNFKEQ. CDR3 sequence: CASSQEGTPNTGELFF. The CDR3 DNA reads TGTGCCAGCAGCCAAGAAGGGACTCCGAACACCGGGGAGCTGTTTTTT.

The chain is built from TRBV5-1 and TRBJ2-7; the match to TRBD1 covers 9 bases. The CDR3 loop spans 17 amino acids. The V segment lost 4 bases and the J segment 0 bases; nucleotides outside the gene matches: 11. The germline CDR1 and CDR2 sequences are SGHRS and YFSETQ. CDR3 in amino acids: CASSPARQGGSSYEQYF. For the CDR3, the DNA is TGCGCCAGCAGCCCGGCCCGACAGGGGGGAAGCTCCTACGAGCAGTACTTC.

The chain recombines TRBV5-4 with TRBJ1-2, with TRBD1 as a possible D gene (5 bases). The CDR3 has 13 residues. Per germline, CDR1 SGHNT and CDR2 YYREEE (reference sequence). V was pared by 7 bases and J by 3 bases, with 13 bases between. The CDR3, as DNA: TGTGCCAGCTCGGGGGTAGTAGACTATGGCTACACCTTC. Its protein product is CASSGVVDYGYTF.

The sample holds a few counts of this clone. V is TRBV7-8 and J is TRBJ2-1; no clear D. Trimming stripped 1 base from V and 0 bases from J, with 7 bases between. From germline, CDR1 is SGHVS and CDR2 FQNEAQ. The CDR3 covers 15 residues. CDR3 sequence (DNA): TGTGCCAGCAGCTTAGTACTAAACTCCTACAATGAGCAGTTCTTC. It translates to CASSLVLNSYNEQFF.

This sequence joins TRBV15 and TRBJ2-7; D is perhaps TRBD2 (7 bases). V was clipped by 0 bases and J by 4 bases, with 16 bases between them. There are 16 residues in the CDR3. Per germline, CDR1 LNHNV and CDR2 YYDKDF (reference sequence). The DNA of the CDR3 is TGTGCCACCAGCAGAGATAGCGGAGGGGGGGCGTACGAGCAGTACTTC. Translated, it gives CATSRDSGGGAYEQYF.

The chain couples TRBV6-2 or TRBV6-3 to TRBJ1-2; perhaps TRBD1 as D (6 bases). The CDR3 has 13 residues. The ends were cut back, 0 bases at V and 7 bases at J, with 9 bases in the middle. CDR1 and CDR2 from the germline V gene are MNHEY and SVGEGT. The CDR3 sequence is CASSYSQGGGYTF. Written as DNA, the CDR3 is TGTGCCAGCAGTTACTCACAGGGTGGTGGCTACACCTTC.

The rearrangement links TRBV5-1 to TRBJ2-5; D may be TRBD1 (5 bases). The CDR3 has 15 amino acids. Germline lookup yields CDR1 SGHRS and CDR2 YFSETQ. Trimming left V 0 bases short and J 1 base short, with 10 bases between. The CDR3 is CASSLAQGAQETQYF. The CDR3 nucleotides read TGCGCCAGCAGCTTGGCCCAGGGCGCCCAAGAGACCCAGTACTTC.

The chain is built from TRBV4-2 and TRBJ2-7; D perhaps matches TRBD2 (6 bases). The CDR3 extends over 18 amino acids. Germline V gene lookup returns CDR1 LGHNA and CDR2 YNFKEQ. Trimming left V 0 bases short and J 2 bases short, with 20 bases between. CDR3 loop: CASSQELAVAGTAYEQYF. The CDR3 DNA reads as TGTGCCAGCAGCCAAGAACTGGCAGTGGCGGGAACGGCCTACGAGCAGTACTTC.

This chain joins TRBV3-1 (or the pseudogene TRBV3-2) and TRBJ2-5, with D uncertain. Germline CDR1 LGHDT, CDR2 YNNKEL (reference sequence). Trimming removed 0 bases at V and 6 bases at J, with 5 bases between. This CDR3 has 12 residues. The CDR3 reads CASSQDLKTQYF. CDR3 nucleotide sequence: TGTGCCAGCAGCCAAGATCTAAAGACCCAGTACTTC.

The rearrangement links TRBV6-2 or TRBV6-3 to TRBJ2-1, with 9 bases matching TRBD1. The germline gives CDR1 MNHEY, CDR2 SVGEGT. The CDR3 covers 16 residues. With V trimmed by 5 bases and J by 4 bases, 9 bases remained unmatched. The chain's CDR3 is CASSEAGTGMYNEQFF. DNA of the CDR3: TGTGCCAGCAGTGAGGCCGGGACAGGGATGTACAATGAGCAGTTCTTC.